This record concerns one T cell receptor (beta chain) sequence. Its antigen remains unidentified. This entry comes from a study of a mutant IDH1 vaccine in newly diagnosed glioma. Germline CDR1 is MNHNS and CDR2 is SASEGT. The CDR3 consists of 13 residues. The J segment lost 8 bases and the V segment lost 7 bases, leaving 10 bases of the junction unmatched. Libraries were prepared by immunoSEQ multiplex PCR; TCRdb keeps only in-frame clonotypes and omits some of them. The data contain 40,000 to 65,000 clones, roughly 78% of them singletons. Specified time point: week 5, during vaccination. Each dose delivered 300 ug of mutant IDH1 20-mer peptide subcutaneously with imiquimod.

J is TRBJ1-2 and V is TRBV6-1, with 7 bases aligning to TRBD1. This specimen was PBMCs, taken from a glioma patient whose treatment included an IDH1 peptide vaccine. The receptor was isolated from a middle-aged woman with glioma. The CDR3 spells CASMSETGRGYTF. In nucleotides, the CDR3 is TGTGCCAGCATGTCGGAGACAGGGCGGGGCTACACCTTC.